Here is one TCR beta chain with its context. This specimen belongs to a study of blood T cell repertoires in COVID-19. Study-level background: Sites across the United States, Italy and Spain contributed samples from acute and convalescent COVID-19. T cells, B-cell-depleted T cells, or PBMCs supplied cDNA or gDNA.

Study processing details: Scientists estimated how many nucleated cells there were by amplifying reference gene primers. Assay used: immunoSEQ multiplex PCR; TCRdb lists only in-frame clones, some missing. Clone size and the V and J calls come from that table; the DNA yielded D and trimming. The sample consists of 110,000 or so clones, roughly 85% of them appearing once. The receptor was isolated from a human donor in a cohort sampled during active COVID-19. The sample comprised peripheral blood.

This CDR3 reads CASRDRENSPLHF. The DNA for the CDR3 is TGCGCCAGCAGGGACAGAGAGAATTCACCCCTCCACTTT. This chain joins TRBV5-1 and TRBJ1-6, with D possibly TRBD1 on 6 matching bases. CDR1 SGHRS and CDR2 YFSETQ come from the germline V gene. Trimming took 5 bases from V and 7 from J, leaving 10 bases between them. This CDR3 comprises 13 residues.